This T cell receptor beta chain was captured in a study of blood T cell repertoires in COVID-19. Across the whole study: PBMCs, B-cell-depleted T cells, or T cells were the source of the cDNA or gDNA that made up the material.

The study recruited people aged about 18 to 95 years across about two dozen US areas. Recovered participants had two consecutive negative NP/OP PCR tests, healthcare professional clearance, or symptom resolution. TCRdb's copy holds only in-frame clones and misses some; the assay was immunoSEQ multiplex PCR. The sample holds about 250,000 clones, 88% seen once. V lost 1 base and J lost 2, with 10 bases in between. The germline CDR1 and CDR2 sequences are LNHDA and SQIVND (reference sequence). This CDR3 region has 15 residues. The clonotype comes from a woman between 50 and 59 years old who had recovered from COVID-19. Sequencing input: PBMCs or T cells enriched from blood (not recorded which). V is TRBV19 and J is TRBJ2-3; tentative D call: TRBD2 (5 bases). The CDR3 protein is CASSIGGFTTDTQYF. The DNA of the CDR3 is TGTGCCAGTAGTATAGGAGGGTTTACCACAGATACGCAGTATTTT.